This T cell receptor beta chain was captured by sequencing in a study of shared clonotypes between healthy human individuals (dated by TCRdb to about 2020). The study in broad terms: A couple of women and three men aged 18 to 49 years were included in the cohort. For each donor, CD4 naive and CD4 memory were each run on three plates, CD8 naive on two plates, and CD8 memory on one plate. The study deeply sequenced blood TCR repertoires of roughly five healthy adults to estimate repertoire size and the extent of clonotype sharing between individuals. Different laboratories and diverse techniques were used to prepare libraries and sequence TCR repertoires, to increase sequencing depth and limit assay-specific biases. Leukapheresis yielded between about 0.85 and 9.5 billion PBMCs per donor.

TCR CDR3 regions were amplified from genomic DNA by multiplex PCR using the deep immunoSEQ assay. For each cell subset, the extracted genomic DNA was distributed evenly across all wells of several immunoSEQ 96-well plates, and each plate served as one replicate. Each replicate PCR for sorted subsets received roughly 200 ng genomic DNA, equal to 30,000 or so T cell genomes. Purified libraries were measured with a Qubit 3.0 fluorometer, size-checked on a Bioanalyzer 2100, and measured again with the KAPA Library Quantification kit. A separate single-read 150-cycle Illumina NextSeq 550 flow cell was used to sequence each immunoSEQ 96-well plate. Turning to the authors' computational methods: Because the immunoSEQ output held only junctional sequences and lacked quality scores, the filtering could not match the filtering applied to full-length reads. Sequences were annotated with PyIR, a Python wrapper for IgBLAST v1.9, using IMGT germline references to assign V/J genes and CDR3. Reads with weak V/J assignments (E-value above 1e-6), missing CDR3, stop codons, out-of-frame junctions, or ambiguous translated residues were removed. V3J clonotypes were defined by identical inferred V gene, J gene, and CDR3 amino acid sequence. Percentage overlap between repertoires was computed as shared unique clonotypes divided by the size of the smaller repertoire. RTK rarefaction, the Chao1 estimator, and Recon v2.1 estimates of unobserved clonotypes were used to assess repertoire richness. Generation probabilities for all TCRbeta clonotypes obtained by the gDNA method from a handful of donors were computed using OLGA. TCRdb retrieved this table from immuneACCESS and kept in-frame rearrangements only. Not all clones are present; in checked studies, unresolved V genes account for under half, and no reason is known for the remainder. The V and J calls and clone size were taken over from that table, and D and trimming were inferred from the DNA. The sample profile shows about 2.1 million clones; 80% to 95% of them were found once. The leading ten clones occupy 1.5% to 2% of the sample.

What the authors observed across the whole study: Because the study included only a small number of donors, the genetic and exposure-history diversity represented was limited. Across a handful of donors, around 5% of naive CD4, around 3.3% of naive CD8, roughly 2.2% of memory CD4, and approximately 0.4% of memory CD8 clonotypes were shared. Naive subsets generally had larger estimated clonotype richness than memory subsets. Only blood was sampled, and tissue TCR repertoires likely differ from those in blood. Pairwise subsampling led to the expectation that sequencing depth would affect the degree of clonotype sharing among donors. Even with the large sequencing depth, rarefaction of the sorted-subset datasets indicated that sequencing was incomplete. Compared with non-shared clonotypes, the clonotypes found in all four sorted-subset donors had higher generation probabilities.

For the CD8 naive samples, CD45RO-negative cells were positively selected for CCR7, yielding a CD45RA+CCR7+ population from which TemRA cells were excluded. The donors were healthy, HIV-negative adults with no recently reported acute infections or vaccinations. Every donor was a Caucasian adult living in Nashville, Tennessee, USA. Blood was obtained by leukapheresis, after which PBMCs were separated by Ficoll-Histopaque density gradient centrifugation and cryopreserved in liquid nitrogen vapor phase. Purity and quantity of every magnetically sorted T cell population were checked by analytical flow cytometry. Genomic DNA was isolated from every sorted fraction and measured by UV absorbance on a Nanodrop 2000c. A remark on this clone: Its binding antigen is unknown. No qualities accompany the bases; no much larger clone lies one base away.

The CDR3, from cysteine to phenylalanine, totals 15 residues. The kept DNA is CDR3 alone, 45 bases in frame from the first base. The CDR1 and CDR2 encoded by the germline V gene are MRHNA and SNTAGT. Relative to germline, V is 4 bases shorter and J is 0 bases shorter, with 10 bases between their ends. The sequence is built from TRBV6-4 and TRBJ2-1; tentative D gene TRBD1, with 5 bases matching. Specimen: naive CD8+ T cells from PBMCs. The cell subset or site label, as the study defines it: CD45RA+CCR7+. This receptor was obtained from a young man in good health. Some clones in this sample may be carry-over from other donors' samples. The CDR3 in this case is CASSVGVSSYNEQFF. The nucleotide sequence reads as follows: TGTGCCAGCAGTGTAGGGGTTAGCTCCTACAATGAGCAGTTCTTC.